This T cell receptor beta chain was recovered during a study of T cell repertoires in cytomegalovirus infection. Study-wide context: Through public TCR beta signatures, both CMV infection and matching HLA type were indicated.

Note on this clonotype: Antigen specificity is unknown.

Via MiXCR, TCRdb re-called the reads, giving one row per CDR3 protein. The sample shows around 350,000 distinct CDR3 sequences, about a sixth of them seen only once. Study outcomes and limitations: HLA-C-restricted, CMV-specific TCR beta clonotypes were dominant ex vivo.

With V trimmed by 6 bases and J by 3 bases, 5 bases remained unmatched. Germline V gene lookup returns CDR1 DFQATT and CDR2 SNEGSKA (reference sequence). CDR3 length: 14 amino acids. Input material: PBMCs. The V gene is TRBV20-1, the J gene TRBJ2-3; 11 bases fit TRBD1. The clonotype was recovered from a human donor in good health (CMV status not recorded). Some clones in this sample may be carry-over from other donors' samples. The CDR3 reads CSADRDRGTDTQYF. As DNA, the CDR3 is TGCAGTGCAGACCGGGACAGGGGGACAGATACGCAGTATTTT.